A single sample is the source of the 5 T cell receptor beta chains below, sequenced in a study of Ad26.COV2.S vaccination and SARS-CoV-2 variants. Treatment here: over 15 received Ad26.COV2.S at low or high dose, single or two shots; several received placebo; per-sample allocation not given. Samples analyzed were those drawn on day 63 after the first vaccine or placebo injection. Sequencing was performed with immunoSEQ multiplex PCR; in TCRdb, only in-frame clones are kept and a portion is missing. The sample has some 500,000 clones, approximately 89% seen once. The starting material was peripheral blood, obtained in a trial of Ad26.COV2.S vaccine versus placebo. These receptor sequences come from a person aged 18-65 years who received the Ad26.COV2.S COVID-19 vaccine or a placebo.

This chain links TRBV7-3 with TRBJ1-2; possibly TRBD1 for D (6 bases). V dropped 5 bases and J dropped 7 bases, with 14 bases sitting between them. Germline assignment: CDR1 SGHTA and CDR2 FQGTGA. The CDR3 is 13 residues long. The CDR3 sequence is CASSPQGSGGYTF. CDR3 nucleotide sequence: TGTGCCAGCAGCCCACAGGGCTCCGGTGGCTACACCTTC.

This clone was counted a single time. The chain carries TRBV14 and TRBJ1-2; D may be TRBD1 (6 bases). CDR1 SGHDN and CDR2 FVKESK come from the germline V gene. V lost 4 bases to trimming and J lost 7 bases, with 16 bases between them. The CDR3 contains 14 residues. The CDR3 loop is CASSRRQGMFGYTF. The CDR3 DNA sequence: TGTGCCAGCAGCCGGAGGCAGGGGATGTTTGGCTACACCTTC.

The chain has TRBV5-5 and TRBJ1-5, with 9 positions matching TRBD1. V gave up 5 bases and J gave up 9 bases; unmatched junction bases: 12. In germline, CDR1 is SGHKS, CDR2 YYEKEE (reference sequence). This CDR3 contains 15 residues. The chain's CDR3 is CASSPGPGQGLPQHF. The CDR3 DNA follows: TGTGCCAGCAGTCCTGGTCCGGGACAGGGTTTGCCCCAGCATTTT.

This chain links TRBV6-2 or TRBV6-3 with TRBJ2-7; 8 bases fit TRBD2. The CDR3 covers 15 residues. V shed 0 bases, J shed 4 bases, and the junction held 5 bases outside the gene matches. Per the germline V gene, CDR1 is MNHEY and CDR2 is SVGEGT. CDR3 sequence (DNA): TGTGCCAGCAGTTACTCGACGGGAGGGGATTACGAGCAGTACGTC. Protein product: CASSYSTGGDYEQYV.

This clone was seen once. The chain has TRBV6-2 or TRBV6-3 and TRBJ1-5, with D hard to call. The CDR3 has 15 amino acids. V lost 3 bases, J lost 0 bases, and 9 bases lay in between. Germline CDR1 and CDR2: MNHEY and SVGEGT. As DNA, the CDR3 is TGTGCCAGCAGTTATCGCGGATATAGCAATCAGCCCCAGCATTTT. It specifies CASSYRGYSNQPQHF.